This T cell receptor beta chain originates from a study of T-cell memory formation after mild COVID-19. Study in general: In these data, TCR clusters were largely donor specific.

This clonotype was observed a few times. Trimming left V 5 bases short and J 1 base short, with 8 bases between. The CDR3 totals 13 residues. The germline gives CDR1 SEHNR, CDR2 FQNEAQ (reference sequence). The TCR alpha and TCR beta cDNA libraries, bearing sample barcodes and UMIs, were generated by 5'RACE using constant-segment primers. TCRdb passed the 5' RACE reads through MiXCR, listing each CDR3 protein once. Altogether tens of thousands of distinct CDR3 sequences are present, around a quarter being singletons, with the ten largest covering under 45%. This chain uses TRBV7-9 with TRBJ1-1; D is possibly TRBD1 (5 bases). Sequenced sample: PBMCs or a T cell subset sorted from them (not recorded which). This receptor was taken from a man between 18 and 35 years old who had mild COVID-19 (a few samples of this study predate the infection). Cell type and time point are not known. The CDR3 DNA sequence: TGTGCCAGCAGCCAAGACAGGAACACTGAAGCTTTCTTT. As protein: CASSQDRNTEAFF.